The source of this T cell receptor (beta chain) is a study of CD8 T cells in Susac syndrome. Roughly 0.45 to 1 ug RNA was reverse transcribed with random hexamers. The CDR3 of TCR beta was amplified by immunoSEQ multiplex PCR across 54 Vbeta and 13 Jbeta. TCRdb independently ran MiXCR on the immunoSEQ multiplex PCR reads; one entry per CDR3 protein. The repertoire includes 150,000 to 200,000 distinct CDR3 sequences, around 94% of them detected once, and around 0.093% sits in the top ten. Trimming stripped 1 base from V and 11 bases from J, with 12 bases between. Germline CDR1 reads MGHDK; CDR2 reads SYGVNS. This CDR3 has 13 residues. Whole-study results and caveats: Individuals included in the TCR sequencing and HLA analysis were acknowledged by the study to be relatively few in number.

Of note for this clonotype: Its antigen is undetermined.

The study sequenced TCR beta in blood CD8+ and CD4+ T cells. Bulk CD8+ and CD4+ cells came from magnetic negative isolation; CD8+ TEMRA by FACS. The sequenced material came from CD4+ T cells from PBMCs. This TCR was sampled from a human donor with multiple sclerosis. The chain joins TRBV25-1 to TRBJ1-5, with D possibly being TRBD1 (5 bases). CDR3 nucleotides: TGTGCCAGCAGTGAATCTGGGGGTAAGTCCCAGCATTTT. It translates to CASSESGGKSQHF.